One T cell receptor (beta chain) is described in this entry. As yet, its antigen is unknown. Trimming took 10 bases from V and 0 from J, leaving 17 bases between them. The CDR3 loop spans 15 amino acids. Germline CDR1 and CDR2: MNHNY and SVGAGI (reference sequence). This entry comes from a study of post-analysis software for immune sequencing data. Each TCR beta cDNA library carried unique molecular identifiers. TCRdb reprocessed the PCR reads with MiXCR, giving one entry per CDR3 protein. The table shows approximately 360,000 distinct CDR3 sequences, with around a third occurring only once. Study outcomes and limitations: When patients were compared with controls, a handful of TRBV segments were more frequent, TRBV5-6, TRBV5-1 and TRBV20-1 among them. A significant reduction in normalized Chao1 diversity was observed in multiple sclerosis patients versus controls.

The V gene is TRBV6-6, the J gene TRBJ2-3, with D perhaps TRBD1 (6 bases). The sequencing input was blood. The TCR was taken from a girl between 5 and 17 years old with multiple sclerosis. CDR3 in amino acids: CATHREFGSTDTQYF. CDR3 sequence (DNA): TGTGCCACCCACAGGGAGTTTGGCAGCACAGATACGCAGTATTTT.